This TCR beta chain was obtained from a study of T-cell reconstitution after alpha-beta-depleted transplantation in children. The germline CDR1 and CDR2 sequences are MDHEN and SYDVKM. V was clipped by 5 bases and J by 4 bases; unmatched bases: 11. CDR3 length equals 18 residues. Library preparation (for TCRbeta) was performed with unique molecular identifiers. In TCRdb, the PCR reads were re-called with MiXCR into one record per CDR3 protein. The table records 500,000 to 750,000 distinct CDR3 sequences, 13% of them present only once. This receptor was taken from a male patient aged 10 to 17 who had a stem cell transplant for acute myeloid leukemia, so the T cells may come from the graft donor. Material: PBMCs, mostly from graft donor cells, obtained 360 days after TCRalphabeta/CD19-depleted stem cell transplant. This sequence joins TRBV28 and TRBJ2-2; 12 bases agree with TRBD2. CDR3 coding DNA: TGTGCCAGCAGTAAAAGACTAGCGGGAGTGCCAGGCACCGGGGAGCTGTTTTTT. Translating gives CASSKRLAGVPGTGELFF.